What follows are 29 T cell receptor beta chains derived from one specimen sequenced in a study of breast tumors, draining lymph nodes, adjacent tissues. MiXCR, run by TCRdb on the multiplex PCR reads, gives a single entry per CDR3 protein. The table includes around 140,000 distinct CDR3 sequences, approximately 32% detected once. Samples came from axillary lymph nodes draining the breast cancer. Source material: axillary lymph node tissue. The origin of the receptors is a female donor with breast cancer. Some clones in this sample may be carry-over from other donors' samples.

This clonotype was counted many times. The chain recombines TRBV6-6 with TRBJ2-7; 8 bases are shared with TRBD1. Trimming cost V 6 bases and J 4 bases; bases outside gene matches: 11. The CDR3 extends over 15 amino acids. Per the germline V gene, CDR1 is MNHNY and CDR2 is SVGAGI (reference sequence). The CDR3 sequence: CASRTRGQGPYEQYV. In DNA form, the CDR3 reads TGTGCCAGCAGAACCAGAGGACAGGGCCCTTACGAGCAGTACGTC.

This clonotype was seen at least ten times. V gene TRBV2 combines with J gene TRBJ1-3, with D unresolved. CDR1 SNHLY and CDR2 FYNNEI come from the germline V gene. Between the trimmed V and J ends, which lost 5 bases and 0 bases, there was a span of 11 bases. The CDR3 runs 15 residues. This CDR3 reads CASSQHESSGNTIYF. Here the CDR3 DNA reads TGTGCCAGCAGTCAACATGAAAGCTCTGGAAACACCATATATTTT. Full variable domain (rest looked up from reference TRBV2 and TRBJ1-3): EPEVTQTPSHQVTQMGQEVILRCVPISNHLYFYWYRQILGQKVEFLVSFYNNEISEKSEIFDDQFSVERPDGSNFTLKIRSTKLEDSAMYFCASSQHESSGNTIYFGEGSWLTVV.

As regards this clonotype: A junction boundary mismatches the germline segment, possibly from a read error. The V call is TRBV20-1, the J call TRBJ2-7; a weak D match, TRBD1 (5 bases). Germline V CDR1 and CDR2: DFQATT, SNEGSKA (reference sequence). The CDR3 runs to 10 residues. The CDR3: CSARDREQYF. Written as DNA, the CDR3 is TGCAGTGCTCGAGACAGAGAGCAGTACTTC.

This clonotype has a count of ten or more. The rearrangement links TRBV30 to TRBJ1-4; no firm D call. V was shortened by 4 bases and J by 4 bases, with 13 bases between the two germline ends. The length of the CDR3 is 14 residues. CDR1 and CDR2 (germline): GTSNPN, SVGIG (reference sequence). CDR3 bases: TGTGCCTGGAATCGGAAGTCCGATAATGAAAAACTGTTTTTT. Its protein is CAWNRKSDNEKLFF.

J is TRBJ1-6 and V is TRBV7-9; D unresolved. CDR1 is SEHNR, CDR2 FQNEAQ, per germline (reference sequence). V gave up 1 base and J gave up 8 bases, with 12 bases separating them. The CDR3 sequence is 15 residues long. The CDR3 is CASSLERPGDSPLHF. The CDR3 DNA reads as TGTGCCAGCAGCTTAGAGCGACCTGGGGATTCACCCCTCCACTTT.

The chain links TRBV7-2 to TRBJ2-7, with 12 nucleotides matching TRBD1. The CDR3 totals 15 residues. CDR1 SGHTA and CDR2 FQGNSA come from the germline V gene. After removal of 5 bases from V and 0 bases from J, the junction contained 2 bases not matched to a gene. The CDR3 protein is CASSPGQGASYEQYV. The CDR3 region has the DNA TGTGCCAGCAGCCCGGGACAGGGGGCCTCCTACGAGCAGTACGTC.

On this clonotype itself: It may be a read error: a sequence one base away is much more abundant. V is TRBV7-2 and J is TRBJ2-1; TRBD2 might be the D (6 bases). V was pared by 1 base and J by 6 bases, with 13 bases between. This CDR3 is built from 15 residues. Germline CDR1 reads SGHTA; CDR2 reads FQGNSA. DNA for the CDR3: TGTGCCAGCAGCTTAGGGCCCGGGGAGGCCAATGAGCAGTTCTTC. It is translated as CASSLGPGEANEQFF. Full variable domain (remainder filled in from reference TRBV7-2 and TRBJ2-1): GAGVSQSPSNKVTEKGKDVELRCDPISGHTALYWYRQSLGQGLEFLIYFQGNSAPDKSGLPSDRFSAERTGGSVSTLTIQRTQQEDSAVYLCASSLGPGEANEQFFGPGTRLTVL.

This clonotype was observed at least ten times. The chain has TRBV19 and TRBJ1-3; D is possibly TRBD1 (5 bases). The CDR3 consists of 17 residues. The V and J ends lost 1 base and 4 bases respectively, with 17 bases between them. Germline CDR1 reads LNHDA; CDR2 reads SQIVND (reference sequence). The DNA of the CDR3 is TGTGCCAGTAGTATAGTTTGGGGACCCAGCCCGGGAAACACCATATATTTT. Its translation is CASSIVWGPSPGNTIYF.

This clonotype was observed many times. J is TRBJ2-5 and V is TRBV9, with 10 bases fitting TRBD2. Germline CDR1 is SGDLS and CDR2 is YYNGEE. Trimming removed 0 bases from V and 5 bases from J; junction bases left unmatched: 7. The CDR3 has 16 amino acids. The CDR3 loop is CASSVGASGGQETQYF. The CDR3 coding sequence is TGTGCCAGCAGCGTAGGGGCTAGCGGGGGCCAGGAGACCCAGTACTTC.

A note on this clonotype: At one boundary the junction diverges from the germline segment, which might be a read error. This chain joins TRBV14 and TRBJ1-2, with D possibly being TRBD1 (6 bases). CDR1 SGHDN and CDR2 FVKESK come from the germline V gene. The CDR3 loop spans 14 amino acids. CDR3 DNA sequence: TGTGCCGGCAGCCGAAACAGGGATGGGTATGGCTACACCTTC. It is translated as CAGSRNRDGYGYTF.

In this sample, this clonotype turned up many times. V and J are TRBV6-4 and TRBJ1-2; possible D gene TRBD1, 5 bases. Germline V gene data show CDR1 as MRHNA and CDR2 as SNTAGT. The germline V and J ends were trimmed by 7 bases and 8 bases, with 26 bases remaining between them. The CDR3 spans 16 residues. The CDR3 DNA reads TGTGCCAGCACCTCCGGGACGGGCCTCGCGAGAGGGGGCTACACCTTC. Its translation: CASTSGTGLARGGYTF.

This clonotype was counted ten times or more. The chain recombines TRBV20-1 with TRBJ1-4; D remains unclear. V was trimmed by 3 bases and J by 5 bases, leaving 13 bases between them. Germline V lookup: CDR1 DFQATT, CDR2 SNEGSKA (reference sequence). This CDR3 contains 14 residues. The CDR3 bases are TGCAGTGCTAGGAGTATAGGGTTGAATGAAAAACTGTTTTTT. As protein: CSARSIGLNEKLFF.

This clonotype was observed at least ten times. Written as DNA, the CDR3 is TGTGCCAGCAGCGAGGGGGGTCGGCCCCAGCATTTT. Amino acids: CASSEGGRPQHF. The V call is TRBV6-5, the J call TRBJ1-5; a weak D match, TRBD1 (6 bases). V dropped 6 bases and J dropped 9 bases, with 12 bases sitting between them. This CDR3 has 12 residues. From germline, CDR1 is MNHEY and CDR2 SVGAGI.

This clonotype was observed at least ten times. A much bigger clone sits one base away, suggesting this may be a read error. Given the absence of the conserved phenylalanine or tryptophan at the CDR3 end, a read error is likely. The CDR3 loop reads CASSPPGSQETQYL. The CDR3 DNA reads TGTGCCAGCAGCCCACCGGGAAGCCAAGAGACCCAGTACCTC. The rearrangement joins TRBV7-2 to TRBJ2-5; possible D gene TRBD2, 5 bases. The CDR3 has 14 amino acids. Germline V lookup: CDR1 SGHTA, CDR2 FQGNSA. V was clipped by 5 bases and J by 1 base, with 11 bases between them.

The chain uses TRBV2 and TRBJ2-4, with a tentative D call TRBD1 (6 bases). There are 13 residues in the CDR3. The V and J ends lost 6 bases and 7 bases respectively, with 13 bases between them. The germline V gene encodes CDR1 SNHLY and CDR2 FYNNEI. CDR3 DNA sequence: TGTGCCAGCAGGGCACAGGGTTTTAACATTCAGTACTTC. Translating it yields CASRAQGFNIQYF.

At least ten counts were recorded for this clonotype. V usage is TRBV6-1 and J usage is TRBJ2-3; no clear D. The CDR3 is 14 amino acids. CDR1 is MNHNS, CDR2 SASEGT, per germline. V lost 7 bases to trimming and J lost 3 bases, with 14 bases between them. CDR3 sequence (DNA): TGTGCCAGCATCCGTCCCGATGGTACAGATACGCAGTATTTT. As protein: CASIRPDGTDTQYF.

This clonotype occurred many times. V gene TRBV9 combines with J gene TRBJ2-2; no clear D gene. The CDR3 is 14 residues long. CDR1 is SGDLS, CDR2 YYNGEE, per germline. The V and J ends lost 0 bases and 1 base respectively, with 4 bases between them. The CDR3 region is CASSVGLNTGELFF. CDR3 coding DNA: TGTGCCAGCAGCGTAGGCCTGAACACCGGGGAGCTGTTTTTT.

This clonotype was counted between two and nine times. The chain couples TRBV13 to TRBJ2-4; TRBD1 matches at 7 bases. Germline CDR1 reads PRHDT; CDR2 reads FYEKMQ (reference sequence). The CDR3 is 13 residues long. J gave up 16 bases and V 6 bases, and 15 bases lay outside the gene matches. The CDR3 loop reads CASSLRPRDSPYF. The CDR3 coding sequence is TGTGCCAGCAGTCTCCGACCCCGGGACAGTCCTTACTTC.

This clonotype was counted many times. The rearrangement joins TRBV27 to TRBJ1-6; tentative D call: TRBD1 (5 bases). There are 17 residues in the CDR3. Per germline, CDR1 MNHEY and CDR2 SMNVEV (reference sequence). Trimming removed 5 bases at V and 0 bases at J, with 14 bases between. CDR3 bases: TGTGCCAGCAGTCAATGGGGCCAGAGCTCCTATAATTCACCCCTCCACTTT. It yields the protein CASSQWGQSSYNSPLHF.

This clonotype was seen ten or more times. The rearrangement links TRBV20-1 to TRBJ2-5, with D possibly being TRBD1 (5 bases). The CDR3 length is 13 residues. From germline, CDR1 is DFQATT and CDR2 SNEGSKA (reference sequence). Trimming took 3 bases from V and 5 from J, leaving 13 bases between them. CDR3 coding DNA: TGCAGTGCTAGGACGTCGCCAGGGGAGACCCAGTACTTC. This encodes CSARTSPGETQYF.

Of note for this clonotype: Its ends do not fully match the called genes, so a read error is possible. The rearrangement joins TRBV7-2 to TRBJ2-3; the D gene is possibly TRBD2 (6 bases). The CDR3 spans 18 residues. In germline, CDR1 is SGHTA, CDR2 FQGNSA. The CDR3 DNA reads as TGTGCCAGCAGCTTAGCGAGGGAGGAGGATTCTAGCACACATACGCAGTATTTT. Amino acid sequence: CASSLAREEDSSTHTQYF.

This clonotype was counted between two and nine times. The junction does not match germline at one end; this may be a read error. The J gene is TRBJ2-4, the V gene TRBV19; a possible D gene is TRBD2 (6 bases). CDR3 length: 17 residues. Germline assignment: CDR1 LNHDA and CDR2 SQIVND (reference sequence). The CDR3 loop is CASSMGRDLRAKNIQSF. Written as DNA, the CDR3 is TGTGCCAGTAGTATGGGGCGGGATTTACGGGCCAAAAACATTCAGTCCTTC.

This clonotype came up many times. A much bigger clone sits one base away, suggesting this may be a read error. This chain joins TRBV20-1 and TRBJ2-7; 7 nucleotides match TRBD1. The V and J ends lost 5 bases and 1 base, in that order; junction bases with no gene match: 14. This CDR3 spans 16 amino acids. Germline V gene sequence: CDR1 DFQATT, CDR2 SNEGSKA (reference sequence). Here the CDR3 reads CSAGGAGTASSYEQYF. CDR3 bases: TGCAGTGCTGGAGGAGCCGGGACAGCCTCTTCCTACGAGCAGTACTTC.

Of note for this clonotype: The conserved phenylalanine or tryptophan normally closing the CDR3 is absent here, so this likely arose from a read error. This sequence joins TRBV7-9 and TRBJ2-5; weak D call: TRBD2 (6 bases). Germline V gene sequence: CDR1 SEHNR, CDR2 FQNEAQ (reference sequence). V was clipped by 2 bases and J by 5 bases, with 12 bases between them. The CDR3 has 14 residues. The CDR3 coding sequence is TGTGCCAGCAGCTTACAGGAGGGTTGGGAGACCCAGTACCCC. Its translation: CASSLQEGWETQYP.

The chain carries TRBV20-1 and TRBJ1-5, with 8 bases that match TRBD1. The trim removed 0 bases at V and 7 bases at J, leaving 8 bases unmatched. The CDR3 is made up of 15 amino acids. Germline CDR1 DFQATT, CDR2 SNEGSKA (reference sequence). The CDR3 sequence is CSARDSGQEIQPQHF. Written as DNA, the CDR3 is TGCAGTGCTAGAGACTCGGGACAGGAGATCCAGCCCCAGCATTTT.

This clonotype was recorded many times. V usage is TRBV5-1 and J usage is TRBJ2-3; D might be TRBD1 (6 bases). With 0 bases removed from V and 0 bases from J, the gap between germline ends came to 11 bases. Germline V gene lookup returns CDR1 SGHRS and CDR2 YFSETQ. The CDR3 spans 16 residues. CDR3: CASSLAKTGSTDTQYF. CDR3 DNA sequence: TGCGCCAGCAGCTTGGCCAAAACAGGGAGCACAGATACGCAGTATTTT.

The chain couples TRBV19 to TRBJ1-1; D is perhaps TRBD1 (5 bases). CDR1 is LNHDA and CDR2 is SQIVND in the germline V gene (reference sequence). V lost 3 bases and J lost 3, with 11 bases in between. CDR3 length: 14 amino acids. CDR3 sequence reads: CASSIKGFYTEAFF. Written as DNA, the CDR3 is TGTGCCAGTAGTATTAAGGGGTTTTACACTGAAGCTTTCTTT.

Concerning this clonotype: A much larger clone is a single base away; this may be a read error. The chain links TRBV27 to TRBJ1-2; D unresolved. CDR1 is MNHEY, CDR2 SMNVEV, per germline (reference sequence). The CDR3 is 13 amino acids. CDR3 loop: CASSPLANCGYTF. As DNA, the CDR3 is TGTGCCAGCAGTCCCCTCGCTAACTGTGGCTACACCTTC.

The chain recombines TRBV12-3 or TRBV12-4 with TRBJ2-1; 13 bases line up with TRBD2. This CDR3 comprises 15 residues. V shed 8 bases, J shed 5 bases, and the junction held 6 bases outside the gene matches. The CDR3 DNA reads as TGTGCCAGCGGCATCGGACTAGCGGGGGACAATGAGCAGTTCTTC. Encoded protein: CASGIGLAGDNEQFF.